This T cell receptor beta chain appears in the sequencing data of a study of cytomegalovirus exposure and HLA in healthy donors (dated by TCRdb to 2017 to 2019). Regarding the research as a whole: According to an earlier analysis of 450 to 650 of the donors, about 190 million T cells yielded 90 million to 130 million unique TCR beta sequences and 276 Gb of sequence data. Approximately 310 gigabases of sequencing data and approximately 85 million unique TCR sequences were included in an early release covering around 600 HLA-typed donors. Of the roughly 400 genotyped donors, approximately 82% fell in the genetic ancestry cluster associated with self-reported Caucasian donors. The study was designed to test whether signatures of past pathogen exposure could be identified by cataloging public T cell receptors. The study used immunosequencing to profile the T cell repertoires of approximately 640 subjects and linked those repertoires to cytomegalovirus serostatus. A separate validation cohort of more than 100 different subjects was used in addition to the 666-subject first cohort. To predict cytomegalovirus infection status, the study combined high-throughput TCR immunosequencing, statistical association of individual TCRs with disease status, and machine learning. A later analysis re-analyzed previously published TCR beta repertoires from 550 to 700 donors and added high-resolution HLA genotyping to study TCR occurrence patterns. The later analysis used no new phenotypic data to find candidate immune exposures, relying instead on TCR beta sequences and their occurrence across donors. An earlier analysis of approximately 630 of the donors applied high-throughput TCR beta sequencing to assess whether each TCR beta V gene segment acted as functional or pseudogenic. Donor age, sex, ethnicity and CMV serostatus were collected together with the repertoire data. A later genetic analysis took genome-wide SNP genotypes for about 65% of the roughly 670 donors and used that subset as a discovery cohort. All discovery cohort repertoires had been generated using a single sequencing platform. HLA typing included class I and class II loci at four-digit resolution. The number of donors typed differed by locus, with 629-630 for A, B, C, DRB1 and DQB1, more than 500 for DQA1, under 610 for DPA1, and some 440 for DPB1. About five DR-DQ haplotypes were handled as single units for association and clustering because linkage in the cohort was strong. On average, roughly 240,000 unique TCR beta nucleotide sequences were sequenced per donor among a few hundred genotyped donors of the cohort, with roughly 20% of those sequences being non-productive. Study-wide findings and limitations: At a false discovery rate of 0.05, a later analysis linked 16,000 or so TCR beta sequences to specific HLA alleles. The study listed approximately 150 TCR beta chains as associated with cytomegalovirus. This cohort had only TCR beta chains sequenced, and the lack of alpha or paired-chain data limited which features could be detected. Compared with the roughly 720-donor mean, donors in an Asian-associated ancestry cluster had fewer N-insertions in productive TCRs, according to a later genetic analysis. In an earlier analysis of about 600 of the donors, most TCR beta V segments appeared in productive rearrangements about 87% or about 30% of the time, broadly matching IMGT annotations. Roughly uniform sequencing depth across donors was assumed in presence/absence analyses, although this assumption may not hold. A further reported finding was that TCR beta sequences accurately predicted the HLA-A and HLA-B alleles for most subjects in the first cohort. Because some donors lacked HLA typing at each locus, the association tests relied only on the typed subset. According to a later analysis, parvovirus B19, influenza, CMV and Epstein-Barr virus appeared linked to several top co-occurrence clusters. In a later analysis, HLA-associated TCR beta chains showed more clonal expansion and lower generation probabilities than non-associated chains that were equally common. The sequencing pipeline was judged likely to have produced a cluster of highly shared sequence variants as a technical artifact. The classifier was reported to diagnose cytomegalovirus status with high specificity and sensitivity in both the original and validation cohorts. Most CMV-associated TCR beta chains appeared to be HLA-restricted in a later analysis, and the HLA associations seemed to be driven largely by CMV exposure. It was suggested by the authors that the approach could potentially be generalized to other disease states and immunological phenotypes. The earlier analysis of approximately 590 of the donors excluded roughly 17 rarely observed V segments, including chromosome 9 orphons, because counts were too low. Most TCR sequences were observed very rarely across donors, whereas some public TCRs were present in many individuals. In a later analysis, TCR association rates were found to vary across HLA loci, with the most associated TCRs seen for DRB1 alleles and the fewest for HLA-C alleles. In a later genetic analysis, a missense DCLRE1C variant was associated with V-gene and J-gene trimming of TCR beta chains, and the association was replicated in an independent cohort. Assigning TCR associations to individual alleles was difficult when HLA alleles, especially DR and DQ, strongly co-occurred. For the cohort, immune exposure information was limited to CMV serostatus. Correlated functional status among segregating V segments might be attributable to linkage disequilibrium, but an unknown experimental factor could not be ruled out. A few of the identified cytomegalovirus-associated TCR beta chains were confirmed in vitro to be specific for cytomegalovirus antigens.

As regards this clone: Its target antigen remains unknown. No base quality information exists; no much larger clone differs at one position.

In total, 600 or so healthy bone marrow donors made up the cohort. Cohort members were all nominally healthy when sampled, although unrecorded immune exposures were likely present. The donor tested CMV seronegative and was one of the 352 seronegative cohort members. A peripheral blood sample was collected from each donor, and TCR beta sequencing was performed on peripheral blood mononuclear cells. Genomic DNA was extracted from the blood cell samples with the Qiagen DNeasy Blood Extraction Kit. Libraries came from the immunoSEQ multiplex PCR assay. A mixture of 60 forward primers for TCR Vbeta segments and 13 reverse primers for TCR Jbeta segments was used in the multiplex PCR. A multiplex PCR assay on genomic DNA amplified the CDR3 region of rearranged TCR beta genes. The Illumina HiSeq System was used to sequence the amplified TCR beta libraries as 87-base-pair reads. Per the original workflow: A later analysis tallied approximately 87 million unique TCR beta chains across the 666 repertoires, and about 10 million of those chains were shared by two or more donors. Raw reads were error-corrected and collapsed into unique sequences with a nearest-neighbor algorithm that merged closely related sequences to remove PCR and sequencing errors. CDR3 sequences were aligned to IMGT reference sequences to assign V, D and J gene segments. For a sequence to be retained, at least a six-nucleotide match to both a V gene segment and a J gene segment was required. Rearrangements were called productive when the CDR3 lacked stop codons and stayed in frame with V and J; all others were non-productive. CDR3 was defined according to IMGT convention as the region running from the second conserved V-encoded cysteine to the conserved J-encoded phenylalanine. Sequences without an unambiguous match to a single V gene segment were excluded from the earlier analysis of a few hundred of the donors. In an earlier analysis of some 590 of the donors, a V segment was called functional when productive rearrangements were above 56.7%, and segregating when the standard deviation between donors exceeded 5%. A statistical classification framework was built for diagnosing cytomegalovirus status from the catalog of TCR beta chain sequences. In a later analysis, TCR nucleotide sequences were compared against IMGT/GENE-DB human TR gene sequences so that V and J genes could be assigned. The TCRdist pipeline was used in a later analysis to assign CDR3 sequences and most-parsimonious VDJ recombination scenarios. In a later analysis, every TCR beta chain was defined by the combination of its CDR3 amino acid sequence and its V-gene family, and reads without a unique V-gene family were dropped. To address suspected cross-contamination and a sequencing artifact, a later analysis removed under 600 highly shared, low-generation-probability nucleotide sequences. In a later analysis, a clonal expansion index for each public chain was calculated from normalized within-repertoire ranks of inferred template counts. Generation probabilities in a later analysis came from a VDJ recombination model fitted to out-of-frame rearrangements, and those results were checked against IGoR. Hypergeometric tests were used in a later analysis to score TCR-TCR, TCR-HLA and TCR-CMV co-occurrence, with a repertoire-size bias correction applied to the TCR pairs. In a later analysis, false discovery rates were estimated by permuting HLA or CMV assignments 20 times. In a later analysis, co-occurring TCRs were grouped using DBSCAN, with TCRdist sequence similarity added in when clustering inside HLA-allele-positive subsets. Repertoires with fewer than 30,000 or more than 120,000 public chains, plus five repertoires with anomalous nucleotide sharing, were excluded from co-occurrence clustering. The clones in this table, taken by TCRdb from immuneACCESS, are in-frame only. Not every clone is retained; where verified, under half of the shortfall comes from an unresolved V gene, and the cause of the rest is unknown. The V and J calls and clone size were taken over from that table, and D and trimming were inferred from the DNA. Here the sample has 150,000 to 200,000 clones; around 68% occur a single time. The ten largest clonotypes hold 1.1% to 1.5% of the sample.

The sample comprised PBMCs. The receptor was derived from a man aged 50 or older in good health and CMV-seronegative.

DNA sequence: TGTGCCAGCAGTGCAACGGGACAGGGGCTGAATGGCTACACCTTC. This encodes CASSATGQGLNGYTF. The V and J segments used are TRBV6-1 and TRBJ1-2; 10 central bases correspond to TRBD1. The germline V gene specifies MNHNS as CDR1 and SASEGT as CDR2. Clipping removes 4 bases from V and 6 bases from J, with 8 as the unmatched junction base count. From cysteine to phenylalanine, the CDR3 is 15 amino acids long. Only the CDR3 DNA stays, 45 bases, in frame from base 1.